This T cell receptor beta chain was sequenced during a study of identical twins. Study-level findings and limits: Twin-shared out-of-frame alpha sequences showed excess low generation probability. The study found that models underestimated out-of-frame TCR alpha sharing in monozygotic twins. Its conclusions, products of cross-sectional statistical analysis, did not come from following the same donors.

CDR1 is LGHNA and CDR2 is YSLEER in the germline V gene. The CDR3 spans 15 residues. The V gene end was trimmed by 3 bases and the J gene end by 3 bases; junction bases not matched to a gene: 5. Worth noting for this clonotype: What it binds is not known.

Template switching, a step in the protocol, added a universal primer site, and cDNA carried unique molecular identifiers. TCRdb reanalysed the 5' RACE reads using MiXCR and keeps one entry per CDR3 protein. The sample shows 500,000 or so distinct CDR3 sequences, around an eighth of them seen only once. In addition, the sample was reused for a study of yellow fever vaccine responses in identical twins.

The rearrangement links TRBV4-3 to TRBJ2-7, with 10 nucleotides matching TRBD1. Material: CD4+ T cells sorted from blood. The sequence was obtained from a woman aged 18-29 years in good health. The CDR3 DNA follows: TGCGCCAGCAGCCACACCGGGACAGGGGACTACGAGCAGTACTTC. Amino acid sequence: CASSHTGTGDYEQYF.